Listed below are T cell receptor beta chains from one sample, sequenced in a study of regulatory T cells in long-lasting Graves disease. TCRdb analysed the multiplex PCR reads with MiXCR anew, one entry per CDR3 protein. Found here are around 500,000 distinct CDR3 sequences, around 12% of them singletons; the top ten hold roughly 9.3%. These data were also filed under a second study, of T cells in Graves' hyperthyroidism and ophthalmopathy.

The starting material was peripheral blood mononuclear cells (PBMCs), obtained at new diagnosis, from a patient treated with antithyroid drugs. The source is a woman in her 30s with Graves disease. CDR3s include the opening cysteine and the closing phenylalanine or tryptophan.

J gene: TRBJ1-2; V gene: TRBV18; CDR3 protein: CASSPGTGDMGYGYTF
J gene: TRBJ2-1; V gene: TRBV6-5; CDR3 protein: CASSLLPSTGKGEQFF
J gene: TRBJ2-7; V gene: TRBV28; CDR3 protein: CASSLSVSGSTHEQYF
J gene: TRBJ2-7; V gene: TRBV28; CDR3 protein: CASSPIDRDHLGYEQYF
J gene: TRBJ1-2; V gene: TRBV27; CDR3 protein: CASSVQGAGYGYTF
J gene: TRBJ1-4; V gene: TRBV4-3; CDR3 protein: CASSQGLDSSANEKLFF
J gene: TRBJ2-7; V gene: TRBV6-5; CDR3 protein: CASSYSQSRSEQYF
J gene: TRBJ2-1; V gene: TRBV4-3; CDR3 protein: CASSQDPIGGKRNEQFF
J gene: TRBJ2-7; V gene: TRBV10-2; CDR3 protein: CASSGSGTSLYEQYF
J gene: TRBJ1-6; V gene: TRBV15; CDR3 protein: CATSRRDQASSPLHF
J gene: TRBJ1-1; V gene: TRBV2; CDR3 protein: CASTLGSNTEAFF
J gene: TRBJ1-5; V gene: TRBV6-1; CDR3 protein: CASTSQTGGQRGNRPQHF
J gene: TRBJ2-5; V gene: TRBV7-6; CDR3 protein: CASSPPGQGSTETQYF
J gene: TRBJ1-5; V gene: TRBV18; CDR3 protein: CASSPNGYRNQPQHF
J gene: TRBJ2-1; V gene: TRBV18; CDR3 protein: CASSPPTSGRKQFF